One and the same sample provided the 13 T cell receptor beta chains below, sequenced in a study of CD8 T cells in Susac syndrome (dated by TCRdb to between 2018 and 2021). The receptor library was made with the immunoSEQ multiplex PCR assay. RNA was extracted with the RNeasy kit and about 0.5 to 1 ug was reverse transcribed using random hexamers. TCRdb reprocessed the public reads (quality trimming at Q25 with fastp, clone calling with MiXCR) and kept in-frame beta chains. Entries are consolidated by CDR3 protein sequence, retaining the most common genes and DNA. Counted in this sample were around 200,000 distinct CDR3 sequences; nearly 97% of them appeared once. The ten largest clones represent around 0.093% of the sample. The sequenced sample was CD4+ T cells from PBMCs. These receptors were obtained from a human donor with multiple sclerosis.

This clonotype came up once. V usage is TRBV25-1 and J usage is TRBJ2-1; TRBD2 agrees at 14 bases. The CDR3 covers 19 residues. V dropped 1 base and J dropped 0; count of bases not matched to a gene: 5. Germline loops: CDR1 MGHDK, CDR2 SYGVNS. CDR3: CASSEWGTSGGHSYNEQFF. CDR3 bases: TGTGCCAGCAGTGAATGGGGGACTAGCGGGGGCCACTCCTACAATGAGCAGTTCTTC.

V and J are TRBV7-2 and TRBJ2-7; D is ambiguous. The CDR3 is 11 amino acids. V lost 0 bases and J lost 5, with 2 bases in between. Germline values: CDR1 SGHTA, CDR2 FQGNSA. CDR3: CASSLANEQYF. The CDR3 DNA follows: TGTGCCAGCAGCTTAGCGAACGAGCAGTACTTC.

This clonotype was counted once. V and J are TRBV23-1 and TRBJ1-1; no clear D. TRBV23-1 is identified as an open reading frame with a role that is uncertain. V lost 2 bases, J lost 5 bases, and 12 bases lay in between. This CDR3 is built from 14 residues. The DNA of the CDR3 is TGCGCCAGCAGTCAACAAAGCGGGGAGACTGAAGCTTTCTTT. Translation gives CASSQQSGETEAFF.

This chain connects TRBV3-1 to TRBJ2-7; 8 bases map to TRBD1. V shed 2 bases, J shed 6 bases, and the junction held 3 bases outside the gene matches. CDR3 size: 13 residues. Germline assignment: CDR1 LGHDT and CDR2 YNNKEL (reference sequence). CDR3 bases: TGTGCCAGCAGCCAAAGCGACAGGGGCGAGCAGTACTTC. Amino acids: CASSQSDRGEQYF.

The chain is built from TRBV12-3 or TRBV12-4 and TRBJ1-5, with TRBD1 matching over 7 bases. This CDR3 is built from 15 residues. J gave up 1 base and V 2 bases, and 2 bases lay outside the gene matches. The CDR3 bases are TGTGCCAGCAGTTTACAGGGGGTGAGCAATCAGCCCCAGCATTTT. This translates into CASSLQGVSNQPQHF.

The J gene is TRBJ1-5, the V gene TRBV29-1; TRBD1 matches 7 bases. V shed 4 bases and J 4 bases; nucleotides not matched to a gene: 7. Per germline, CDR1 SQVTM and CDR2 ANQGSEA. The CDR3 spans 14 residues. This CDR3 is CSVVEGALNQPQHF. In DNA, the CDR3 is TGCAGCGTTGTTGAGGGGGCCCTTAATCAGCCCCAGCATTTT.

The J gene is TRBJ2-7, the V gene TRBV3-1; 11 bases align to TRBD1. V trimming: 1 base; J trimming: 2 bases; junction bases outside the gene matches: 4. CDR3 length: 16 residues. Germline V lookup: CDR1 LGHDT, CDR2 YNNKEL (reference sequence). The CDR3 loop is CASSQVGTGGTYEQYF. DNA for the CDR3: TGTGCCAGCAGCCAAGTGGGGACAGGGGGTACCTACGAGCAGTACTTC.

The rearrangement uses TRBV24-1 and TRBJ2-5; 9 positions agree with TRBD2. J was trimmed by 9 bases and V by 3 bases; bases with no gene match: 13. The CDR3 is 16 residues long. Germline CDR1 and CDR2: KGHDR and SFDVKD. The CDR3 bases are TGTGCCACCAGTGATAGTGGTAGCGGGGGTCGAGGGGCCCAGTACTTC. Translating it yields CATSDSGSGGRGAQYF.

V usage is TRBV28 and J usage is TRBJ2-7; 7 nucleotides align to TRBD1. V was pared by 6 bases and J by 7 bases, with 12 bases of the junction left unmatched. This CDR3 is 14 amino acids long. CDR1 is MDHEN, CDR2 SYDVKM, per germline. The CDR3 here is CASRNGQAPREQYF. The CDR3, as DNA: TGTGCCAGCAGAAACGGACAGGCCCCGCGGGAGCAGTACTTC.

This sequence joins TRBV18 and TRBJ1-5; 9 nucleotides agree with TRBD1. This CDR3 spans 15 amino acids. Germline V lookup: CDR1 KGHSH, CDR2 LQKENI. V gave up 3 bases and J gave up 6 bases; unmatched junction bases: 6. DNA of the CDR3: TGTGCCAGCTCACCTGGGACAGGGAGTACTCAGCCCCAGCATTTT. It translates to CASSPGTGSTQPQHF.

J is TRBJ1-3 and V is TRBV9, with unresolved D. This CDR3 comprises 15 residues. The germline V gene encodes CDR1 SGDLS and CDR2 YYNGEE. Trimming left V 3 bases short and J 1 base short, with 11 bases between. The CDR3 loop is CASSAQGYSGNTIYF. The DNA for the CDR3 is TGTGCCAGCAGCGCCCAAGGATATTCTGGAAACACCATATATTTT.

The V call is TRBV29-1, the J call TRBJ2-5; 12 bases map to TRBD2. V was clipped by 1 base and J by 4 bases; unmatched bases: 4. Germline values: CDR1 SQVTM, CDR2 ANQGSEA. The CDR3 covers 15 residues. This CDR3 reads CSVEGTTSGGETQYF. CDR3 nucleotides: TGCAGCGTTGAAGGGACGACTAGCGGGGGAGAGACCCAGTACTTC.

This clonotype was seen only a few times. The CDR3 reads CASSLDRGYGYTF. In DNA, the CDR3 is TGTGCCAGCAGTTTAGACAGGGGCTATGGCTACACCTTC. This chain links TRBV12-3 or TRBV12-4 with TRBJ1-2; TRBD1 matches at 7 bases. The trim removed 1 base at V and 4 bases at J, leaving 0 bases unmatched. The length of the CDR3 is 13 residues.